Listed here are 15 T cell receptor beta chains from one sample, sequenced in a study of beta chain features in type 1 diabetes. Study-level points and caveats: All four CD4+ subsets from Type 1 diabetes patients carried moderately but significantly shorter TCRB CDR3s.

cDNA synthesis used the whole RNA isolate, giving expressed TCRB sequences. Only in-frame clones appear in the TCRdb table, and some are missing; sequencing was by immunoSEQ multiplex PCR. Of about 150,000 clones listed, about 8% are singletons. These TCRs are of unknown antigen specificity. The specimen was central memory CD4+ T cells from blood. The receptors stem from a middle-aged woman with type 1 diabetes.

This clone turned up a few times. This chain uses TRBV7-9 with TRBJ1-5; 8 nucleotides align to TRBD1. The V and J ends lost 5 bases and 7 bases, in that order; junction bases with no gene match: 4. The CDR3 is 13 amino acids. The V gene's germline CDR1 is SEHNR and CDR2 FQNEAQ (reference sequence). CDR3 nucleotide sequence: TGTGCCAGCAGCGGACAGGGAGAACAGCCCCAGCATTTT. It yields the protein CASSGQGEQPQHF.

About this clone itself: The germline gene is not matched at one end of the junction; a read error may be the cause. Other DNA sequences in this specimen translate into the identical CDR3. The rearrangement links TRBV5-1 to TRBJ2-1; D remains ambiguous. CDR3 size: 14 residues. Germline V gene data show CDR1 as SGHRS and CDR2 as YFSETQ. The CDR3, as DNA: TGCGCCAGCAGCTTGGCCCAGGCGAACAATGAACAGTTCTTC. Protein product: CASSLAQANNEQFF. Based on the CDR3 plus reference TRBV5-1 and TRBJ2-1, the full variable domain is KAGVTQTPRYLIKTRGQQVTLSCSPISGHRSVSWYQQTPGQGLQFLFEYFSETQRNKGNFPGRFSGRQFSNSRSEMNVSTLELGDSALYLCASSLAQANNEQFFGPGTRLTVL.

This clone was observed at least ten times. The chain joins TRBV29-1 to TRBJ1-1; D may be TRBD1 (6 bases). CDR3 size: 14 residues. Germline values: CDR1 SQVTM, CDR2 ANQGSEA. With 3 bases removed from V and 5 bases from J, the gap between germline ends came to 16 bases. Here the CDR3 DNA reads TGCAGCGTTGAGGGGACAAGGGCCGGAACTGAAGCTTTCTTT. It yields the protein CSVEGTRAGTEAFF.

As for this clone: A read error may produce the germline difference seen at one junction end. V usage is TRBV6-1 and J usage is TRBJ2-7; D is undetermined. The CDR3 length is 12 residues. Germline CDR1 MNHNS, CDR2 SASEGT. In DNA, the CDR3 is TGTGCCATCAGTGAAGGGTTTACAGAGCAGTACTTC. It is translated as CAISEGFTEQYF.

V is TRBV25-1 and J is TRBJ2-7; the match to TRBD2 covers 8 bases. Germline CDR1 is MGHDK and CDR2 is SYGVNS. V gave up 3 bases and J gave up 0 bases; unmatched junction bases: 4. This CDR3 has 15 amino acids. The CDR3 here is CASSDQRGFSYEQYF. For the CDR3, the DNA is TGTGCCAGCAGTGATCAGCGGGGGTTCTCCTACGAGCAGTACTTC.

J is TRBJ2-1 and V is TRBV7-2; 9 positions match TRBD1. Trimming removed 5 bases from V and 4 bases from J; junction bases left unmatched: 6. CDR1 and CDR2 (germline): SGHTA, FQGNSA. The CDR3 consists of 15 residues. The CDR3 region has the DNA TGTGCCAGCAGCCCGGGACAGGGCTTATACAATGAGCAGTTCTTC. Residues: CASSPGQGLYNEQFF.

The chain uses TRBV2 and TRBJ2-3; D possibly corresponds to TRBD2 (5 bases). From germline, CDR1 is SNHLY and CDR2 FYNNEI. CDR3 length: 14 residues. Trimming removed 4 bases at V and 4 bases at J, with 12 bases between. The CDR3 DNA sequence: TGTGCCAGCAGTGGTCCAGGAGGAGCAGATACGCAGTATTTT. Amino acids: CASSGPGGADTQYF.

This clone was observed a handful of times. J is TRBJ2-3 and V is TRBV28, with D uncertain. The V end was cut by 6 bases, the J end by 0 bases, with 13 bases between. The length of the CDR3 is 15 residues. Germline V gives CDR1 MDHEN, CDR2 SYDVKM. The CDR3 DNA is TGTGCCAGCAGCTCCCGACTGGAAAGCACAGATACGCAGTATTTT. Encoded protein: CASSSRLESTDTQYF.

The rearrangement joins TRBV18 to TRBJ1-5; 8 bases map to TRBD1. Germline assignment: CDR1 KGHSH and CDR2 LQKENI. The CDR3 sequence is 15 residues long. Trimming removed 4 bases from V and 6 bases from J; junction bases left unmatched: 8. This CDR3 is CASSLTGGNSQPQHF. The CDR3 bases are TGTGCCAGCTCACTAACAGGGGGTAACAGTCAGCCCCAGCATTTT.

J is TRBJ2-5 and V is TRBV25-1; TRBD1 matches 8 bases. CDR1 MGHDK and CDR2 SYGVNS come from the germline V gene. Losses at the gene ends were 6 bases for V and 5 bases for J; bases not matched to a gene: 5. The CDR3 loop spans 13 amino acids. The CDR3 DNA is TGTGCCAGCAGGACCACAGGGGGTGAGACCCAGTACTTC. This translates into CASRTTGGETQYF.

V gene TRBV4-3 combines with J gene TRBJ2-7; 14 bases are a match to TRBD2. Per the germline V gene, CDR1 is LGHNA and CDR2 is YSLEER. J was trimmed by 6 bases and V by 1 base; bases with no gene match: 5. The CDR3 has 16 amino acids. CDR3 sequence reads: CASSQGEGLAGAEQYF. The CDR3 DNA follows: TGCGCCAGCAGCCAAGGGGAGGGACTAGCGGGAGCCGAGCAGTACTTC.

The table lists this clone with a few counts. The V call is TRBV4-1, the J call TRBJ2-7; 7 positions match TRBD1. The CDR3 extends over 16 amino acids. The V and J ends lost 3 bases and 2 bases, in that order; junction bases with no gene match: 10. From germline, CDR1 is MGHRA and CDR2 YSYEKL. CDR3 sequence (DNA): TGCGCCAGCAGCCACTCCGACAGGGCGACACCCTACGAGCAGTACTTC. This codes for CASSHSDRATPYEQYF.

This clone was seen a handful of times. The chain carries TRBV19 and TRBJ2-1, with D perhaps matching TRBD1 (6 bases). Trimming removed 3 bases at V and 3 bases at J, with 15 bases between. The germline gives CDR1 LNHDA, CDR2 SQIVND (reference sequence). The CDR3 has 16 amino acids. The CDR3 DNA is TGTGCCAGTAGTATTCCCTCAGGGGCTTTCTACAATGAGCAGTTCTTC. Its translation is CASSIPSGAFYNEQFF.

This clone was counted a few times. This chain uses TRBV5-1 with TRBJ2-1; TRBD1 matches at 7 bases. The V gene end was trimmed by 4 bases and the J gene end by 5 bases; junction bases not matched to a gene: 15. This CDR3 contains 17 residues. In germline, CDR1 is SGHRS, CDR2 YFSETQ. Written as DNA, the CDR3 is TGCGCCAGCAGCCCGACAGGGAACGGATGGACAAACAATGAGCAGTTCTTC. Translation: CASSPTGNGWTNNEQFF.

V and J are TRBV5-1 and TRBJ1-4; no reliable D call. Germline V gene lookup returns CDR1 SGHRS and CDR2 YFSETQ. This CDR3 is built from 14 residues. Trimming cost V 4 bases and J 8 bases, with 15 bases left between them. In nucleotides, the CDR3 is TGCGCCAGCAGCACGGGTTCTGAGAGGGAAAAACTGTTTTTT. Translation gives CASSTGSEREKLFF.